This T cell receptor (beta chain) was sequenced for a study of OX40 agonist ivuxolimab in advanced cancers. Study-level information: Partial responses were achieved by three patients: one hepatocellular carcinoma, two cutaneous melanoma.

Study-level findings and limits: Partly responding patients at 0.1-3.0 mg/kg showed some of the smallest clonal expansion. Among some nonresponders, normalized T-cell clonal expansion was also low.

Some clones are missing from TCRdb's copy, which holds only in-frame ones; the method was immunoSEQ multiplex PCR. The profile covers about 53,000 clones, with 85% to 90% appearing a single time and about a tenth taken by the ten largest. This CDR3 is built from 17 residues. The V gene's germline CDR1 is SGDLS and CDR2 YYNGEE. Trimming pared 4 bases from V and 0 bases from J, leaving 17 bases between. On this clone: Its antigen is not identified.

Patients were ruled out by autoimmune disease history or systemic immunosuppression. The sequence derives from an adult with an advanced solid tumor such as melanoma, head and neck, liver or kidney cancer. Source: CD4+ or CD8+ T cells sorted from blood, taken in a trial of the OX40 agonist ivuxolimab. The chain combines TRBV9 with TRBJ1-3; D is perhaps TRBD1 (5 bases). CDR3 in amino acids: CASSLGAPSGSGNTIYF. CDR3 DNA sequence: TGTGCCAGCAGCTTAGGGGCCCCATCCGGCTCTGGAAACACCATATATTTT.